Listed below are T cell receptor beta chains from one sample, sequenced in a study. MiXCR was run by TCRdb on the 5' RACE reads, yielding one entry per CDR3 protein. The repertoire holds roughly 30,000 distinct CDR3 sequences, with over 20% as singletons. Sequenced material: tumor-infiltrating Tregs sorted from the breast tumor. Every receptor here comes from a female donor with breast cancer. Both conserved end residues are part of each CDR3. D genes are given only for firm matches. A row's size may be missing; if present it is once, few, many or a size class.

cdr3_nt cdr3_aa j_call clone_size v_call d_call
TGTGCCAGCAGCTTACCGGGAGTCCGCAATGAGCAGTTCTTC CASSLPGVRNEQFF TRBJ2-1 medium-sized TRBV7-9 NA
TGCAGCGTTGAAAGGGCCAGGGGGCGCGGTGGCACTGAAGCTTTCTTT CSVERARGRGGTEAFF TRBJ1-1 many TRBV29-1 TRBD1
TGTGCCAGCAGTGGCGCGACTAGGAGCAATGAGCAGTTCTTC CASSGATRSNEQFF TRBJ2-1 many TRBV25-1 NA
TGCGCCAGCAGTCCCCAACGGGGGGACTTTTACGAGCAGTACTTC CASSPQRGDFYEQYF TRBJ2-7 NA TRBV10-1 TRBD2
TGCAGTGCTGAGACTAGCGGCACAGATACGCAGTATTTT CSAETSGTDTQYF TRBJ2-3 many TRBV20-1 TRBD2
TGTGCCACCAAGGAAGGGGGCCGAAACACCATATATTTT CATKEGGRNTIYF TRBJ1-3 many TRBV6-1 TRBD1
TGTGCCAGCAGCTTCGCGGGACAACCTAATTCACCCCTCCACTTT CASSFAGQPNSPLHF TRBJ1-6 many TRBV7-9 NA
TGCAGTGCTGGCCGAGGGGGGGGGAACACTGAAGCTTTCTTT CSAGRGGGNTEAFF TRBJ1-1 NA TRBV20-1 NA
TGTGCCAGCAGTGGAGCCTGGAAATCCTACAATGAGCAGTTCTTC CASSGAWKSYNEQFF TRBJ2-1 NA TRBV6-1 NA
TGCGCCAGCAGGCCCGGGACAGGCTACGAGCAGTACTTC CASRPGTGYEQYF TRBJ2-7 NA TRBV10-2 TRBD1
TGTGCCAGCAGCTTAGGGGGACTGGCTTACAATGAGCAGTTCTTC CASSLGGLAYNEQFF TRBJ2-1 medium-sized TRBV7-7 NA
TGTGCCAGCAGATGGACTAGCGGAAGCTACAATGAGCAGTTCTTC CASRWTSGSYNEQFF TRBJ2-1 few TRBV6-2/TRBV6-3 TRBD2
TGTGCCACCAGTGACAAGTCCTGGGTCCAGCCCCAGCATTTT CATSDKSWVQPQHF TRBJ1-5 many TRBV24-1 NA
TGCAGTGCCCTCCCGGGGGCTGGGGCCAACGTCCTGACTTTC CSALPGAGANVLTF TRBJ2-6 many TRBV20-1 NA
TGTGCCACCAGTGATTTAGGCCACGACATCAATGAGCAGTTCTTC CATSDLGHDINEQFF TRBJ2-1 NA TRBV24-1 NA
TGCAGTGCTAGAGATCGACTAGCGGGGACCTACAATGAGCAGTTCTTC CSARDRLAGTYNEQFF TRBJ2-1 many TRBV20-1 TRBD2
TGTGCCAGCTCCCTACAGTTGAACACTGAAGCTTTCTTT CASSLQLNTEAFF TRBJ1-1 few TRBV18 NA
TGTGCCACCAGTGATTTTCGCTACACCGGGACAGCTCCCTACAATGAGCAGTTCTTC CATSDFRYTGTAPYNEQFF TRBJ2-1 NA TRBV24-1 TRBD1
TGCAGTGCTCCCGGACTAGCGGGCGACAATGAGCAGTTCTTC CSAPGLAGDNEQFF TRBJ2-1 medium-sized TRBV20-1 TRBD2
TGCAGCGTTAAGATGATCACAGATACGCAGTATTTT CSVKMITDTQYF TRBJ2-3 NA TRBV29-1 NA
TGCAGTGGCGGACTTGGCGGGTCCGAGCAGTACTTC CSGGLGGSEQYF TRBJ2-7 few TRBV20-1 NA
TGTGCCAGCAGCTTAGTTACTAGCGGGAGAGAGACCCAGTACTTC CASSLVTSGRETQYF TRBJ2-5 many TRBV7-9 TRBD2
TGCAGTGCTAGCCAATCTAACGTAGGGTACAATGAGCAGTTCTTC CSASQSNVGYNEQFF TRBJ2-1 few TRBV20-1 NA
TGTGCCAGCAGCGCAGACGTCTCCTACGAGCAGTACTTC CASSADVSYEQYF TRBJ2-7 many TRBV2 NA
TGTGCCAGCAGCTTAGGGACAGGGGTTCCTAATGAAAAACTGTTTTTT CASSLGTGVPNEKLFF TRBJ1-4 many TRBV7-8 TRBD1
TGTGCCAGCAGTGGACGGCCTAGGCTAGCGATCGATGAGCAGTTCTTC CASSGRPRLAIDEQFF TRBJ2-1 many TRBV25-1 NA
TGTGCCAGCATTAGCGGGAGGGCCAACAATGAGCAGTTCTTC CASISGRANNEQFF TRBJ2-1 NA TRBV6-6 TRBD2
TGCAGTGCTCGTACCAAGGCGGCGCCCTTCTACGAGCAGTACTTC CSARTKAAPFYEQYF TRBJ2-7 many TRBV20-1 NA
TGTGCCAGCAGCCAAGATGCAGGGAACTATGGCTACACCTTC CASSQDAGNYGYTF TRBJ1-2 many TRBV3-1 NA
TGCGCCAGCAGCTGGCGGGACAGGGCCACCGGGGAGCTGTTTTTT CASSWRDRATGELFF TRBJ2-2 NA TRBV5-1 TRBD1
TGTGCCAGCAGCGTAGACCCCTATGCGACTAGCGAGGACACAGATACGCAGTATTTT CASSVDPYATSEDTDTQYF TRBJ2-3 medium-sized TRBV9 TRBD2
TGTGCCACCAGCAGAGATGTGGGGACTACCTACGAGCAGTACTTC CATSRDVGTTYEQYF TRBJ2-7 many TRBV15 TRBD2
TGCAGTGCTAGAGATCAGGACACTCTCAACTATGGCTACACCTTC CSARDQDTLNYGYTF TRBJ1-2 NA TRBV20-1 NA
TGTGCCAGCAGCGAACGTCAGGGAGGCAATCAGCCCCAGCATTTT CASSERQGGNQPQHF TRBJ1-5 few TRBV2 NA
TGTGGAAAGGAGTGGGCAGCTAATAGCAATCAGCCCCAGCATTTT CGKEWAANSNQPQHF TRBJ1-5 many TRBV10-3 NA
TGTGCCAGCAGCGTAGGGGTGGGTTCCTACAATGAGCAGTTCTTC CASSVGVGSYNEQFF TRBJ2-1 many TRBV9 NA
TGTGCCAGCAGCGCCCAACAGTTGGTGGGACAGGGCTTTTATAGCAATCAGCCCCAGCATTTT CASSAQQLVGQGFYSNQPQHF TRBJ1-5 NA TRBV6-1 TRBD1
TGCAGCGGGCACAGGTCCTACAATGAGCAGTTCTTC CSGHRSYNEQFF TRBJ2-1 few TRBV29-1 NA
TGCAGCGTTCACGGGGGAAGAGAGACCCAGTACTTC CSVHGGRETQYF TRBJ2-5 few TRBV29-1 NA
TGTGCCAGCAGCTCCCCTGGGGGACAGGGCAGCGATGGCTACACCTTC CASSSPGGQGSDGYTF TRBJ1-2 many TRBV7-9 TRBD1
TGTGCCAGCAGTTCCACAGGGTCGTTCCACGAGCAGTACTTC CASSSTGSFHEQYF TRBJ2-7 many TRBV12-3/TRBV12-4 NA
TGTGCCAGCAGCACGACAGGGGGCGAAACTGAAGCTTTCTTT CASSTTGGETEAFF TRBJ1-1 few TRBV7-6 TRBD1
TGTGCCAGCAGCTCCCAGGGAGCCGAGCAGTTCTTC CASSSQGAEQFF TRBJ2-1 NA TRBV11-2 NA
TGCAGTGCTAGTCGGGGCTCACCCCTCCACTTT CSASRGSPLHF TRBJ1-6 NA TRBV20-1 NA
TGTGCCAGCGGTCCCGGGACTAGCAGATCCTACGAGCAGTACTTC CASGPGTSRSYEQYF TRBJ2-7 NA TRBV6-5 TRBD2
TGTGCCAGCAGTCCCGTCGACAGGGGTCAAGAGACCCAGTACTTC CASSPVDRGQETQYF TRBJ2-5 NA TRBV6-5 TRBD1
TGTGCCACCAGTGACAGTTGGAACACTGAAGCTTTCTTT CATSDSWNTEAFF TRBJ1-1 many TRBV24-1 NA
TGTGCCAGCAGCTCGGACAGGCGAACAGATACGCAGTATTTT CASSSDRRTDTQYF TRBJ2-3 many TRBV7-8 TRBD1
TGTGCCAGCAGCCCCGGGCAGGGGGAGACCCAGTACTTC CASSPGQGETQYF TRBJ2-5 NA TRBV7-3 NA
TGCAGTGCCTCCTCCGGGATGGTTGAAAAACTGTTTTTT CSASSGMVEKLFF TRBJ1-4 NA TRBV20-1 NA
TGCGCCAGCAGCCCATGGGGGGGCGCGGGATCACCCCTCCACTTT CASSPWGGAGSPLHF TRBJ1-6 few TRBV4-1 NA
TGTGCCAGCACCTTTAGCGGGGCACTCAATCAGCCCCAGCATTTT CASTFSGALNQPQHF TRBJ1-5 few TRBV12-3/TRBV12-4 NA
TGTGCCAGCAGCTTAGTTTCGGGGCCCCAGCATTTT CASSLVSGPQHF TRBJ1-5 NA TRBV7-6 NA